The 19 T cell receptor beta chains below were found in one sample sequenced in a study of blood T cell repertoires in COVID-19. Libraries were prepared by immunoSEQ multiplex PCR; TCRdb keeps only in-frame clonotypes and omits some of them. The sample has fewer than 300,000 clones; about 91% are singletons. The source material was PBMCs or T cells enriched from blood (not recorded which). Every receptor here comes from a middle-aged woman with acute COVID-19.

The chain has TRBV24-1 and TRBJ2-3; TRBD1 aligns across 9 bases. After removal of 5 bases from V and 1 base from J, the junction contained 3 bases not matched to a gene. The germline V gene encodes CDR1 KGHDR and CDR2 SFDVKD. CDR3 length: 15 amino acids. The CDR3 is CATSVDRGRTDTQYF. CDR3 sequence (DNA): TGTGCCACCAGTGTGGACAGGGGCCGCACAGATACGCAGTATTTT.

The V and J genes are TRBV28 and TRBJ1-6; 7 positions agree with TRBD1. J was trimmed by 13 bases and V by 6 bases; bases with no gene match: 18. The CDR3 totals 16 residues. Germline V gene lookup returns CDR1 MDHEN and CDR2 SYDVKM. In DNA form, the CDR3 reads TGTGCCAGCAGAATTCCCCCGACAGGGTCCACCAGGCCCCTCCACTTT. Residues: CASRIPPTGSTRPLHF.

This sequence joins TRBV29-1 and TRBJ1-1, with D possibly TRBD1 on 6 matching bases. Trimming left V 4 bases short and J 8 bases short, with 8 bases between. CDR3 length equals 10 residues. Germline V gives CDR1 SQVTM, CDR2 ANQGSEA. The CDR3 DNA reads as TGCAGCGTTGTGCAGGGGGAAGCTTTCTTT. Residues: CSVVQGEAFF.

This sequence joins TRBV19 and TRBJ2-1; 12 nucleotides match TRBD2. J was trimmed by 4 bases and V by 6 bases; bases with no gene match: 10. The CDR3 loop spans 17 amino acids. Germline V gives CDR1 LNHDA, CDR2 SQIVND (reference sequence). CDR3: CASRTGLAGSLYNEQFF. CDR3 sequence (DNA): TGTGCCAGTAGAACCGGACTAGCGGGATCCCTTTACAATGAGCAGTTCTTC.

The CDR3: CASSLGSAGEAFF. In nucleotides, the CDR3 is TGTGCCAGCAGCTTAGGCTCTGCCGGTGAAGCTTTCTTT. The chain links TRBV7-2 to TRBJ1-1; D not resolved. The CDR3 has 13 amino acids. CDR1 SGHTA and CDR2 FQGNSA come from the germline V gene. Trimming pared 1 base from V and 7 bases from J, leaving 10 bases between.

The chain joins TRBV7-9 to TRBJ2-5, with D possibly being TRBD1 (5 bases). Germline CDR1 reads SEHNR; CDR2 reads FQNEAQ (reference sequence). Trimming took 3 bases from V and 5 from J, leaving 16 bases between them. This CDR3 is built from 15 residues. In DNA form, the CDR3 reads TGTGCCAGCAGCTTTGTCGAAATGGGGCAGGAGACCCAGTACTTC. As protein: CASSFVEMGQETQYF.

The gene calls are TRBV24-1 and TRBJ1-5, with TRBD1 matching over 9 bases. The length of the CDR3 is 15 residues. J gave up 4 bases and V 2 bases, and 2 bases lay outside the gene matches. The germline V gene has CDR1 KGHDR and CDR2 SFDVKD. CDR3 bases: TGTGCCACCAGTGATTCGGGACAGGGTAATCAGCCCCAGCATTTT. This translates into CATSDSGQGNQPQHF.

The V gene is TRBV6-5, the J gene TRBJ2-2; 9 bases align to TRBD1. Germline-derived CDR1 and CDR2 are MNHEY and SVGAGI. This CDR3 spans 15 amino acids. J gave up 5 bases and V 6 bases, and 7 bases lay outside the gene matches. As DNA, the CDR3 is TGTGCCAGCAGGCGCGACAGGGGGGGGACCGGGGAGCTGTTTTTT. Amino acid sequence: CASRRDRGGTGELFF.

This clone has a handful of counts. The CDR3 loop reads CAISEDRQNTEAFF. CDR3 in DNA: TGTGCCATCAGTGAGGACAGACAGAACACTGAAGCTTTCTTT. The V call is TRBV10-3, the J call TRBJ1-1, with a weak D call TRBD1 (5 bases). The length of the CDR3 is 14 residues. The germline CDR1 and CDR2 sequences are ENHRY and SYGVKD. Trimming shortened V by 2 bases and J by 1 base, and 8 bases separated the two germline ends.

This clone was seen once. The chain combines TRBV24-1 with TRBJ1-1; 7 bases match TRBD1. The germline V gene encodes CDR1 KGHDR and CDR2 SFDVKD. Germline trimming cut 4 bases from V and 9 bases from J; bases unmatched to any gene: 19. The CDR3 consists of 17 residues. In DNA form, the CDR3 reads TGTGCCACCAGTGACCACAACCGTGACAAAGGGGGCTTGAAAGCTTTCTTT. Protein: CATSDHNRDKGGLKAFF.

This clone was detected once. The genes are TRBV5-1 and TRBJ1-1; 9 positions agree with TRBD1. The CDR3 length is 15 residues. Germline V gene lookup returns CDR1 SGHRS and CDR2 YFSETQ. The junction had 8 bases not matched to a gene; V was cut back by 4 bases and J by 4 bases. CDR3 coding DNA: TGCGCCAGCAGCGACCTACAGGGGGCCGGCACTGAAGCTTTCTTT. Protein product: CASSDLQGAGTEAFF.

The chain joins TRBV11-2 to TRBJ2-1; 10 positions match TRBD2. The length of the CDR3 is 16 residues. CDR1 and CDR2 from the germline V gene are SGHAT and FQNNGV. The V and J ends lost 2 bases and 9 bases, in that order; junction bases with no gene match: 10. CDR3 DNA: TGTGCCAGCAGCTTACGACCCTTAGCGGGAGGAGGTGAGCAGTTCTTC. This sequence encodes CASSLRPLAGGGEQFF.

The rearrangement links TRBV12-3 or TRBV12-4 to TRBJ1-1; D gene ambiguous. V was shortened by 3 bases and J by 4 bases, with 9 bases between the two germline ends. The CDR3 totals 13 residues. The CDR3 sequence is CASSLDFITEAFF. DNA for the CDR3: TGTGCCAGCAGTTTGGACTTTATCACTGAAGCTTTCTTT.

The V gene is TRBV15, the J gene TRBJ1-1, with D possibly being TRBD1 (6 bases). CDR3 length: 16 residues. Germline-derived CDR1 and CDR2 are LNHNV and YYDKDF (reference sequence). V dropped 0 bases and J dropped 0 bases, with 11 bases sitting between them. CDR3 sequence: CATSRELGHMNTEAFF. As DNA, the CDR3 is TGTGCCACCAGCAGAGAATTGGGACACATGAACACTGAAGCTTTCTTT.

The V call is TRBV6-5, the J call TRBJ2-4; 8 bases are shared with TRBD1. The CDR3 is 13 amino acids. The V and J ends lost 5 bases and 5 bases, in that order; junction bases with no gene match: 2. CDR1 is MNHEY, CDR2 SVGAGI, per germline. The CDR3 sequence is CASSLTGENIQYF. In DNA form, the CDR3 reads TGTGCCAGCAGTCTGACAGGGGAAAACATTCAGTACTTC.

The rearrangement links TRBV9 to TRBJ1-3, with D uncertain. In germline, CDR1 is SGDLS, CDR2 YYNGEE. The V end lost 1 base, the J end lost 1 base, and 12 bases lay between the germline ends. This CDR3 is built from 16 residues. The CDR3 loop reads CASSVSSSTSGNTIYF. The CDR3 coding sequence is TGTGCCAGCAGCGTATCGTCCTCTACGTCTGGAAACACCATATATTTT.

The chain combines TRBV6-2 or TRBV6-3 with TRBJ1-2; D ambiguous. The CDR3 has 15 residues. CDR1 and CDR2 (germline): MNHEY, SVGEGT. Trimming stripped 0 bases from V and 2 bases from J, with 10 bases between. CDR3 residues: CASSYSFTVNYGYTF. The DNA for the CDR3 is TGTGCCAGCAGTTACTCGTTTACAGTAAACTATGGCTACACCTTC.

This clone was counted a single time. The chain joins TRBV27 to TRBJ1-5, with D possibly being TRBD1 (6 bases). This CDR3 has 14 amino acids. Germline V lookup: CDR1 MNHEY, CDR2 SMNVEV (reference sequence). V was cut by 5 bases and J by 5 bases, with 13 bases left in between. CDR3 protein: CASSPQGYDQPQHF. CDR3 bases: TGTGCCAGCAGTCCACAGGGTTACGATCAGCCCCAGCATTTT.

CDR3 coding DNA: TGTGCCAGTAGCGGACTTCGGGGGAGGGGAAAAAATGAGCAGTTCTTC. Amino acid sequence: CASSGLRGRGKNEQFF. J is TRBJ2-1 and V is TRBV19; TRBD2 agrees at 7 bases. The CDR3 totals 16 residues. The V and J ends lost 6 bases and 7 bases, in that order; junction bases with no gene match: 15. CDR1 LNHDA and CDR2 SQIVND come from the germline V gene (reference sequence).